These 20 T cell receptor beta chains originate from one sample sequenced in a study of blood T cell repertoires in COVID-19. Some clones are missing from TCRdb's copy, which holds only in-frame ones; the method was immunoSEQ multiplex PCR. The sample has approximately 170,000 clones, around nine tenths seen once. Sequenced input: peripheral blood. These TCRs come from a man between 65 and 85 years old with acute or convalescent COVID-19.

This clone has just a few counts. The V gene is TRBV19, the J gene TRBJ1-5; 11 nucleotides match TRBD1. The CDR3 runs to 17 residues. CDR1 LNHDA and CDR2 SQIVND come from the germline V gene (reference sequence). Trimming cost V 6 bases and J 0 bases; bases outside gene matches: 7. CDR3 sequence reads: CASRPGQGVHSNQPQHF. CDR3 nucleotide sequence: TGTGCCAGTAGACCGGGACAGGGGGTTCATAGCAATCAGCCCCAGCATTTT.

The J gene is TRBJ2-7, the V gene TRBV4-1; the D gene is possibly TRBD2 (6 bases). This CDR3 comprises 15 residues. Germline V gene lookup returns CDR1 MGHRA and CDR2 YSYEKL. The V and J ends lost 2 bases and 3 bases respectively, with 14 bases between them. CDR3 nucleotide sequence: TGCGCCAGCAGCCAAACTAGCATTCTACGCTACGAGCAGTACTTC. Its protein product is CASSQTSILRYEQYF.

The chain joins TRBV28 to TRBJ1-3; D gene unclear. V was shortened by 6 bases and J by 0 bases, with 6 bases between the two germline ends. Per the germline V gene, CDR1 is MDHEN and CDR2 is SYDVKM. This CDR3 contains 13 residues. The CDR3 DNA follows: TGTGCCAGCAGGTCCCACTCTGGAAACACCATATATTTT. Its translation is CASRSHSGNTIYF.

The chain joins TRBV14 to TRBJ2-2; D is ambiguous. The CDR3 is 15 amino acids. With 1 base removed from V and 6 bases from J, the gap between germline ends came to 12 bases. Germline CDR1 reads SGHDN; CDR2 reads FVKESK. CDR3 sequence reads: CASSQAGALAGELFF. In DNA form, the CDR3 reads TGTGCCAGCAGCCAAGCGGGTGCTCTGGCCGGGGAGCTGTTTTTT.

This clone was seen only once. V usage is TRBV19 and J usage is TRBJ2-1; D is perhaps TRBD2 (6 bases). This CDR3 is built from 16 residues. The germline V and J ends were trimmed by 6 bases and 5 bases, with 20 bases remaining between them. Per germline, CDR1 LNHDA and CDR2 SQIVND (reference sequence). The CDR3 nucleotides read TGTGCCAGTAGCTCAAATAGCGGTCCCTTTCACAATGAGCAGTTCTTC. It translates to CASSSNSGPFHNEQFF.

This clone appeared a few times. This chain uses TRBV15 with TRBJ1-2, with a tentative D call TRBD1 (5 bases). The V end lost 1 base, the J end lost 7 bases, and 10 bases lay between the germline ends. The CDR3 has 13 amino acids. Germline V CDR1 and CDR2: LNHNV, YYDKDF (reference sequence). CDR3 sequence reads: CATSRVRGTGYTF. The CDR3 DNA reads as TGTGCCACCAGCAGAGTAAGGGGTACTGGCTACACCTTC.

This clone has a single count. Other DNA sequences in this specimen translate into the identical CDR3. J is TRBJ1-2 and V is TRBV7-2, with D maybe TRBD1 (6 bases). V gave up 1 base and J gave up 3 bases, with 6 bases separating them. Germline-derived CDR1 and CDR2 are SGHTA and FQGNSA. This CDR3 spans 13 amino acids. The CDR3 DNA reads as TGTGCCAGCAGCTTAGGACAGGACTATGGCTACACCTTC. It specifies CASSLGQDYGYTF.

This clone showed up just a few times. The chain couples TRBV7-9 to TRBJ1-5, with D possibly being TRBD1 (5 bases). Looked up from germline, CDR1 is SEHNR and CDR2 is FQNEAQ (reference sequence). The CDR3 totals 14 residues. Between the trimmed V and J ends, which lost 3 bases and 8 bases, there was a span of 14 bases. The CDR3 loop reads CASSLSGAIEPQHF. CDR3 DNA sequence: TGTGCCAGCAGCTTGAGCGGGGCTATAGAGCCCCAGCATTTT.

The chain uses TRBV6-2 or TRBV6-3 and TRBJ2-7, with D maybe TRBD1 (5 bases). Germline V gives CDR1 MNHEY, CDR2 SVGEGT. There are 14 residues in the CDR3. V lost 5 bases and J lost 1, with 12 bases in between. CDR3 sequence: CASSARTPSYEQYF. In nucleotides, the CDR3 is TGTGCCAGCAGTGCAAGGACACCTTCCTACGAGCAGTACTTC.

The rearrangement joins TRBV28 to TRBJ2-7; D is unresolved. The V gene's germline CDR1 is MDHEN and CDR2 SYDVKM. V shed 4 bases and J shed 4 bases, with 5 bases lying between them. The CDR3 contains 11 residues. CDR3 DNA sequence: TGTGCCAGCAGTTCGGTATACGAGCAGTACTTC. Residues: CASSSVYEQYF.

The chain joins TRBV4-1 to TRBJ2-2; 10 nucleotides match TRBD1. The CDR3 loop spans 16 amino acids. Germline CDR1 and CDR2: MGHRA and YSYEKL. The junction had 6 bases not matched to a gene; V was cut back by 2 bases and J by 6 bases. CDR3 bases: TGCGCCAGCAGCCAACCGGGACAGGGGAGGCCCGGGGAGCTGTTTTTT. Encoded protein: CASSQPGQGRPGELFF.

This sequence joins TRBV11-2 and TRBJ2-7, with 10 bases identical to TRBD2. The germline CDR1 and CDR2 sequences are SGHAT and FQNNGV. The CDR3 is 17 residues long. With 0 bases clipped from V and 5 bases from J, the junction kept 10 bases outside the gene matches. CDR3 coding DNA: TGTGCCAGCAGCTTAGATCTCCCAAGCGGGGGGGCGGACGAGCAGTACTTC. Translating gives CASSLDLPSGGADEQYF.

Only a few counts were recorded for this clone. The CDR3 DNA is TGTGCCAGCAGTTTATTGGGCTCCCACCAAGCTTTCTTT. Its protein product is CASSLLGSHQAFF. The chain employs TRBV12-3 or TRBV12-4 and TRBJ1-1; D is undetermined. Between the trimmed V and J ends, which lost 2 bases and 9 bases, there was a span of 13 bases. CDR3 length equals 13 residues.

The chain combines TRBV4-3 with TRBJ2-3; no clear D. V shed 0 bases and J shed 4 bases, with 11 bases lying between them. Germline V gives CDR1 LGHNA, CDR2 YSLEER. The CDR3 sequence is 15 residues long. DNA of the CDR3: TGCGCCAGCAGCCAAGATGCATGGCCTCCAGATACGCAGTATTTT. Its translation: CASSQDAWPPDTQYF.

The chain recombines TRBV5-1 with TRBJ2-7; 7 positions match TRBD1. The CDR3 extends over 12 amino acids. V gave up 4 bases and J gave up 5 bases; unmatched junction bases: 3. Germline loops: CDR1 SGHRS, CDR2 YFSETQ. The CDR3 reads CASSLTGHEQYF. The CDR3 region has the DNA TGCGCCAGCAGCCTGACAGGGCACGAGCAGTACTTC.

This chain uses TRBV5-1 with TRBJ2-7, with TRBD1 as a possible D gene (5 bases). Trimming took 4 bases from V and 7 from J, leaving 15 bases between them. CDR1 and CDR2 (germline): SGHRS, YFSETQ. The CDR3 is made up of 13 amino acids. The CDR3 nucleotides are TGCGCCAGCAGCGGGCGGCAGGGTCCGGAGCAGTACTTC. This codes for CASSGRQGPEQYF.

The chain carries TRBV7-9 and TRBJ2-2, with TRBD2 matching 11 bases. Germline CDR1 SEHNR, CDR2 FQNEAQ (reference sequence). The CDR3 is 15 amino acids. The V and J ends lost 6 bases and 6 bases, in that order; junction bases with no gene match: 6. The CDR3 DNA reads TGTGCCAGCAGTAGACTAGCGGGGTCCTCCGGGGAGCTGTTTTTT. Amino acid sequence: CASSRLAGSSGELFF. Based on the CDR3 plus reference TRBV7-9 and TRBJ2-2, the full variable domain is DTGVSQNPRHKITKRGQNVTFRCDPISEHNRLYWYRQTLGQGPEFLTYFQNEAQLEKSRLLSDRFSAERPKGSFSTLEIQRTEQGDSAMYLCASSRLAGSSGELFFGEGSRLTVL.

The rearrangement links TRBV28 to TRBJ1-2; the match to TRBD1 covers 8 bases. The CDR3 has 13 residues. The V gene's germline CDR1 is MDHEN and CDR2 SYDVKM. Losses at the gene ends were 2 bases for V and 6 bases for J; bases not matched to a gene: 2. The CDR3 DNA reads as TGTGCCAGCAGTTTAGCAGGGGGCGATGGCTACACCTTC. Its protein is CASSLAGGDGYTF.

The J gene is TRBJ1-2, the V gene TRBV15; tentatively, D is TRBD1 (6 bases). With 4 bases removed from V and 3 bases from J, the gap between germline ends came to 12 bases. Germline loops: CDR1 LNHNV, CDR2 YYDKDF (reference sequence). This CDR3 contains 14 residues. CDR3 loop: CATSKGGVDYGYTF. For the CDR3, the DNA is TGTGCCACCAGCAAAGGGGGGGTAGACTATGGCTACACCTTC.

The chain employs TRBV27 and TRBJ1-6, with D hard to call. V was clipped by 3 bases and J by 7 bases, with 16 bases between them. The CDR3 runs to 16 residues. Germline V lookup: CDR1 MNHEY, CDR2 SMNVEV (reference sequence). CDR3 bases: TGTGCCAGCAGTTTGCGGGGTAGATTCGAGAATTCACCCCTCCACTTT. Translation gives CASSLRGRFENSPLHF.